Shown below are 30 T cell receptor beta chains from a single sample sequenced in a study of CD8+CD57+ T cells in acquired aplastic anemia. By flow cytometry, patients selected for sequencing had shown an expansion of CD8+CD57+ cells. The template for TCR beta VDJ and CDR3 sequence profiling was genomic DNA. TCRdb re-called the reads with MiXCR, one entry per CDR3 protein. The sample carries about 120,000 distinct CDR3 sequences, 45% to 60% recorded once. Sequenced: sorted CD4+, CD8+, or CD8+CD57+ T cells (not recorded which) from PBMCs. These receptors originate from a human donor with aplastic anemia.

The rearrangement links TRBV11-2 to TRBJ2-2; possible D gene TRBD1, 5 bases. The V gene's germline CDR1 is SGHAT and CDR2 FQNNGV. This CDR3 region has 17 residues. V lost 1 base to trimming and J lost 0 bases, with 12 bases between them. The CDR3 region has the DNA TGTGCCAGCAGCTTAGGAACAGGCCTTCCGAACACCGGGGAGCTGTTTTTT. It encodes CASSLGTGLPNTGELFF.

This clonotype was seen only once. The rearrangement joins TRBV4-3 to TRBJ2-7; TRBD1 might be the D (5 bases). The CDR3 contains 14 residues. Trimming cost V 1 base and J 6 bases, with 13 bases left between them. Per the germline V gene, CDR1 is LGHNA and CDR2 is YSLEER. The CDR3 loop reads CASSQGIGVVEQYF. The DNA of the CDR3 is TGCGCCAGCAGCCAAGGGATAGGGGTGGTCGAGCAGTACTTC.

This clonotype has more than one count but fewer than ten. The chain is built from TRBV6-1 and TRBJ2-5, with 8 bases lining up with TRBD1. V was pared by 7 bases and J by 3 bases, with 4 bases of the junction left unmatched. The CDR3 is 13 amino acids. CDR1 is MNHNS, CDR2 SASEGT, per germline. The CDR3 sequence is CASNVQGEETQYF. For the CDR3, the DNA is TGTGCCAGCAATGTACAGGGGGAAGAGACCCAGTACTTC.

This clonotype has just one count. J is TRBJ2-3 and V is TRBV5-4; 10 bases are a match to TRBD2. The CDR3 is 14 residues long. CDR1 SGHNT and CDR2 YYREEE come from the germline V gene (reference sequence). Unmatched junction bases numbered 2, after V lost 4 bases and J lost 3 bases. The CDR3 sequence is CASSHSGGTDTQYF. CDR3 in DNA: TGTGCCAGCAGCCATAGCGGGGGGACAGATACGCAGTATTTT.

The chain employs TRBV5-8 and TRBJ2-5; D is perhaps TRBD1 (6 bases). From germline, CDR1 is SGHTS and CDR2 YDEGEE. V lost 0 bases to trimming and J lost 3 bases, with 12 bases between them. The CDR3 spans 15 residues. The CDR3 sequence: CASSLGGQTKETQYF. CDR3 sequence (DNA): TGTGCCAGCAGCTTGGGAGGACAGACCAAAGAGACCCAGTACTTC.

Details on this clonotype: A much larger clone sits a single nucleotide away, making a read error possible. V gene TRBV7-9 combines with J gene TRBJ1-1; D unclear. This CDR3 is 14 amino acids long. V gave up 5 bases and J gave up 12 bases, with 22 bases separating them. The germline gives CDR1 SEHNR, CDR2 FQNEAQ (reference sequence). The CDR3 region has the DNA TGTGCCAGCAGCCCCCCCACCGGGGTCCGAGGGACTTTCTTT. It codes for CASSPPTGVRGTFF. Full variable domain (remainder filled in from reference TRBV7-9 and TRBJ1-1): DTGVSQNPRHKITKRGQNVTFRCDPISEHNRLYWYRQTLGQGPEFLTYFQNEAQLEKSRLLSDRFSAERPKGSFSTLEIQRTEQGDSAMYLCASSPPTGVRGTFFGQGTRLTVV.

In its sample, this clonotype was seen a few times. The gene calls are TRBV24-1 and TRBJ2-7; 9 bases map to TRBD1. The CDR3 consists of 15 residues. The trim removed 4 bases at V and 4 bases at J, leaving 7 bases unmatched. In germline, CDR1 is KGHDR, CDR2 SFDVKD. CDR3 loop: CATSDPRDREYEQYF. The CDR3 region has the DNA TGTGCCACCAGTGACCCCAGGGACAGGGAATACGAGCAGTACTTC.

For the CDR3, the DNA is TGCAGCGTTCAACAGCGGGCCGAGCAGTACTTC. Translating gives CSVQQRAEQYF. The V and J genes are TRBV29-1 and TRBJ2-7, with D possibly being TRBD2 (6 bases). Trimming left V 5 bases short and J 6 bases short, with 11 bases between. This CDR3 contains 11 residues. CDR1 SQVTM and CDR2 ANQGSEA come from the germline V gene.

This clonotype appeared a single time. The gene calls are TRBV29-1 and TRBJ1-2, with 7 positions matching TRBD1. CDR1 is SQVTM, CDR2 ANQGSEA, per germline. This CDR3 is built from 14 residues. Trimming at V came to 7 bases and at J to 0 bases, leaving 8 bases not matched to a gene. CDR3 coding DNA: TGCAGCGCTGAGAGACAGGGAGCTAACTATGGCTACACCTTC. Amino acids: CSAERQGANYGYTF.

The CDR3 here is CASKRFAYEQYF. The DNA for the CDR3 is TGTGCCAGCAAGAGGTTCGCCTACGAGCAGTACTTC. V is TRBV2 and J is TRBJ2-7; D ambiguous. V was trimmed by 7 bases and J by 2 bases, leaving 9 bases between them. CDR1 is SNHLY, CDR2 FYNNEI, per germline. The length of the CDR3 is 12 residues.

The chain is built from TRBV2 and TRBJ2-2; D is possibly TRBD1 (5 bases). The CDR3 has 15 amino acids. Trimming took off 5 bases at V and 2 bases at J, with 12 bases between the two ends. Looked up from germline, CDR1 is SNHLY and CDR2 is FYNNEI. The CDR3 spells CASSSRVGNTGELFF. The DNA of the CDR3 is TGTGCCAGCAGTAGCAGGGTGGGAAACACCGGGGAGCTGTTTTTT.

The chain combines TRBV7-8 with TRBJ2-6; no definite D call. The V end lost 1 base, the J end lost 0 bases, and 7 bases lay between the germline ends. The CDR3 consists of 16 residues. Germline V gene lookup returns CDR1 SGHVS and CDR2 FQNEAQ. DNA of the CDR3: TGTGCCAGCAGCTTAGAATCCGACTCTGGGGCCAACGTCCTGACTTTC. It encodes CASSLESDSGANVLTF.

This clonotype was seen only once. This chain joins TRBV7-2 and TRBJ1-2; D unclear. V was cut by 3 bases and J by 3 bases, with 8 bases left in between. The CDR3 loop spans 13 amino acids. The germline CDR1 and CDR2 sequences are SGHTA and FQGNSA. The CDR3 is CASSFGSDYGYTF. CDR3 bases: TGTGCCAGCAGCTTCGGCAGCGACTATGGCTACACCTTC.

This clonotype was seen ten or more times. CDR3 sequence reads: CASSLARSRETQYF. Here the CDR3 DNA reads TGTGCCAGCAGCTTAGCCAGAAGTCGGGAGACCCAGTACTTC. This rearrangement joins TRBV11-2 to TRBJ2-5, with unresolved D. Germline lookup yields CDR1 SGHAT and CDR2 FQNNGV. The germline V and J ends were trimmed by 1 base and 5 bases, with 11 bases remaining between them. The CDR3 contains 14 residues.

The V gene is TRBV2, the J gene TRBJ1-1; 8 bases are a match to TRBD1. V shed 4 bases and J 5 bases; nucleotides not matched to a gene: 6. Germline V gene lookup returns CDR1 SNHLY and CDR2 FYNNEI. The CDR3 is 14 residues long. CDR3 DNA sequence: TGTGCCAGCAGTGGACAGGGGATGGGTACTGAAGCTTTCTTT. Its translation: CASSGQGMGTEAFF.

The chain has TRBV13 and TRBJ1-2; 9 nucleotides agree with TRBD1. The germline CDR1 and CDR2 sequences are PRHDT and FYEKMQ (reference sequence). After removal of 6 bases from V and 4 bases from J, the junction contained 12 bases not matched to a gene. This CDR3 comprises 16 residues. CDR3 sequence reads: CASSDHTGGRGYGYTF. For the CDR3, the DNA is TGTGCCAGCAGTGACCACACAGGGGGCCGAGGCTATGGCTACACCTTC.

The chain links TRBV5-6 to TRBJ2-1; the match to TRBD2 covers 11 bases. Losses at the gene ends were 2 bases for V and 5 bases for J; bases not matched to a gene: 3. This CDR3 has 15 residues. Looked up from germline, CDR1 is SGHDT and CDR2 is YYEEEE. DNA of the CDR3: TGTGCCAGCAGCTTAGCGACTAGCGGGGACAATGAGCAGTTCTTC. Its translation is CASSLATSGDNEQFF. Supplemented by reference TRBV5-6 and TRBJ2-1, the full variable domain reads DAGVTQSPTHLIKTRGQQVTLRCSPKSGHDTVSWYQQALGQGPQFIFQYYEEEERQRGNFPDRFSGHQFPNYSSELNVNALLLGDSALYLCASSLATSGDNEQFFGPGTRLTVL.

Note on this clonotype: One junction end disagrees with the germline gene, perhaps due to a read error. The CDR3 loop is CASSLRLWETQYF. CDR3 nucleotides: TGTGCTAGCAGCTTACGGCTTTGGGAGACCCAGTACTTC. The chain has TRBV7-3 and TRBJ2-5; no clear D. CDR3 length equals 13 residues. Germline loops: CDR1 SGHTA, CDR2 FQGTGA.

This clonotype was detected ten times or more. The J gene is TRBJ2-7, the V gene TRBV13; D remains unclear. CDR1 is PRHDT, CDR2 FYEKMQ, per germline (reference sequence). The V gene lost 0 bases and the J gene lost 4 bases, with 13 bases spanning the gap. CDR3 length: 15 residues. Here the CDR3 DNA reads TGTGCCAGCAGCTTAGGCCTCGGCGGCCTATACGAGCAGTACTTC. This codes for CASSLGLGGLYEQYF. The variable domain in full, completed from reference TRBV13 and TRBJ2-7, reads AAGVIQSPRHLIKEKRETATLKCYPIPRHDTVYWYQQGPGQDPQFLISFYEKMQSDKGSIPDRFSAQQFSDYHSELNMSSLELGDSALYFCASSLGLGGLYEQYFGPGTRLTVT.

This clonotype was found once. The CDR3 region is CASSLVENTGELFF. CDR3 coding DNA: TGTGCCAGCAGCTTGGTCGAGAACACCGGGGAGCTGTTTTTT. V usage is TRBV5-5 and J usage is TRBJ2-2; no reliable D call. CDR3 length: 14 amino acids. Germline-derived CDR1 and CDR2 are SGHKS and YYEKEE (reference sequence). V lost 0 bases and J lost 1, with 4 bases in between.

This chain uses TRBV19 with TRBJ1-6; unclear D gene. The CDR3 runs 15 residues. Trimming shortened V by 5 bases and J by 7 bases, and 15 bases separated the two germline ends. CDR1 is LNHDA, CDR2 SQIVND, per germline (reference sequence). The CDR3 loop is CASSSSSGRNSPLHF. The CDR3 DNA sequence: TGTGCCAGTAGTTCATCCTCCGGGCGCAATTCACCCCTCCACTTT.

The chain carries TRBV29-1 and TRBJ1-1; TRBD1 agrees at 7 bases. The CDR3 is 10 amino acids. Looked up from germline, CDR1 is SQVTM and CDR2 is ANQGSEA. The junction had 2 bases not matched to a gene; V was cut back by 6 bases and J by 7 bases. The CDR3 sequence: CSVRDSEAFF. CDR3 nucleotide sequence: TGCAGCGTACGGGACAGTGAAGCTTTCTTT.

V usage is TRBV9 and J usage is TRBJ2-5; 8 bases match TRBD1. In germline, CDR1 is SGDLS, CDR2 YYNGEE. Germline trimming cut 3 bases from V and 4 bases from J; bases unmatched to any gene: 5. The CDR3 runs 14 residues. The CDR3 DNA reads TGTGCCAGCAGCGCCCGGACAGGGAGAGAGACCCAGTACTTC. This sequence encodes CASSARTGRETQYF.

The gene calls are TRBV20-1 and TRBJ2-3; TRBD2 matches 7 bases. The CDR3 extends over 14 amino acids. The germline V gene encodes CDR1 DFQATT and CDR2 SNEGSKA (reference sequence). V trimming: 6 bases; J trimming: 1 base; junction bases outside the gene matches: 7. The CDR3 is CSASRESGTDTQYF. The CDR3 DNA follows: TGCAGTGCATCGCGGGAGTCCGGCACAGATACGCAGTATTTT.

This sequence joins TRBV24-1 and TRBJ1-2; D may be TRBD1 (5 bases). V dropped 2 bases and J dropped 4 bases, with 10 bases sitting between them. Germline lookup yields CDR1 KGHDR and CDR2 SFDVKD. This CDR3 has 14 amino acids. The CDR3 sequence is CATSDSGHGYGYTF. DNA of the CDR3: TGTGCCACCAGTGATTCTGGACACGGCTATGGCTACACCTTC.

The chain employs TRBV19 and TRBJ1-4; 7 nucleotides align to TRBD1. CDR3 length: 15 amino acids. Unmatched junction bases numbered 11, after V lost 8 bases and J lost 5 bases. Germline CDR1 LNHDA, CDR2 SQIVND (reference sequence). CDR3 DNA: TGTGCCAGTGCGCTCCTCGGGACAGAGAATGAAAAACTGTTTTTT. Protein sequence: CASALLGTENEKLFF.

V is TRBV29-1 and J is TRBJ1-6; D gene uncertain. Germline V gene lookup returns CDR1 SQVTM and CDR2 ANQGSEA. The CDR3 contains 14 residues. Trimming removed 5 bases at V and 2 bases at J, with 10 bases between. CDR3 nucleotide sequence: TGCAGCGTTAAGGAATCGACCTATAATTCACCCCTCCACTTT. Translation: CSVKESTYNSPLHF.

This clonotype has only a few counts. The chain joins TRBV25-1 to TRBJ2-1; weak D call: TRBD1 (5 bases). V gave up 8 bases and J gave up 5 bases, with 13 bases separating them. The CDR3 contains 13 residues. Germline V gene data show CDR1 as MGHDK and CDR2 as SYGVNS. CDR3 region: CASHGQGHNEQFF. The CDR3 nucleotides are TGTGCCAGCCACGGGCAGGGCCACAATGAGCAGTTCTTC.

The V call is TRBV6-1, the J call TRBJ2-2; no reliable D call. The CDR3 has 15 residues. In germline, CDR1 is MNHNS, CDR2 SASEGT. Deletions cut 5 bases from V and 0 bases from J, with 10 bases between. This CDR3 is CASSITTANTGELFF. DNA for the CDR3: TGTGCCAGCAGTATCACCACCGCGAACACCGGGGAGCTGTTTTTT.

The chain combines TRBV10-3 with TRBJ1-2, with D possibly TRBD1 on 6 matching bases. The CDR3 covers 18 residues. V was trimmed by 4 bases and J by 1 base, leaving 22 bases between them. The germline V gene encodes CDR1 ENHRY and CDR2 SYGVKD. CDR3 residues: CAISAIQRTEQGNYGYTF. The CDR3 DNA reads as TGTGCCATCAGTGCGATACAGAGGACAGAGCAAGGTAACTATGGCTACACCTTC.